Listed below are T cell receptor beta chains from one sample, sequenced in a study of blood T cell repertoires in COVID-19. Some clones are missing from TCRdb's copy, which holds only in-frame ones; the method was immunoSEQ multiplex PCR. The sample lists 200,000 to 250,000 clones; under 90% were seen once. What was sequenced was PBMCs or T cells enriched from blood (not recorded which). The source is a woman in her forties or fifties who had been exposed to COVID-19. CDR3s include the opening cysteine and the closing phenylalanine or tryptophan. The order of the fields is V gene, J gene, D gene, CDR3 protein. The D gene is left open where the match is weak.

TRBV18	TRBJ2-1	TRBD1	CASSPSRLGTGGSNNEQFF
TRBV6-5	TRBJ1-3	TRBD1	CASRATGGAGNTIYF
TRBV6-1	TRBJ1-6	-	CASSDRGPLHF
TRBV5-1	TRBJ2-5	-	CASSPAGQYQETQYF
TRBV5-1	TRBJ1-1	-	CASSLGGNTEAFF
TRBV12-3/TRBV12-4	TRBJ1-2	-	CASSSPYNYGYTF
TRBV19	TRBJ1-2	TRBD1	CASSLSPGQGAYGYTF
TRBV6-6	TRBJ1-2	-	CASNRVVNYGYTF
TRBV5-1	TRBJ2-5	-	CASSRGLEETQYF
TRBV13	TRBJ1-1	-	CASSSNRNTEAFF
TRBV19	TRBJ1-5	TRBD1	CASTSGTGTGNQPQHF
TRBV10-3	TRBJ1-6	-	CAISVEQDGPLHF
TRBV19	TRBJ1-6	-	CASSGDRSSYNSPLHF
TRBV13	TRBJ2-5	TRBD2	CASSTGGLGSQETQYF
TRBV5-4	TRBJ1-4	-	CASSLGGRGGEKLFF
TRBV5-6	TRBJ2-3	TRBD1	CASSPGTGSTDTQYF
TRBV6-5	TRBJ1-5	TRBD1	CASSKGGAGQPQHF
TRBV9	TRBJ2-3	TRBD2	CASSVAGGGDTQYF
TRBV12-2	TRBJ1-4	-	CASRLGPGTSDEKLFF
TRBV6-4	TRBJ1-4	-	CASSAGLGEKLFF
TRBV19	TRBJ1-1	TRBD1	CASSDGRDRPNTEAFF
TRBV9	TRBJ1-1	-	CASSAGGRMNTEAFF
TRBV5-1	TRBJ1-1	-	CASSPPGVSPEAFF
TRBV5-6	TRBJ2-7	TRBD2	CASSLGSGRAYEQYF
TRBV10-1	TRBJ2-3	-	CASSESGVSTDTQYF
TRBV15	TRBJ2-7	-	CATSFDGGNYEQYF
TRBV24-1	TRBJ2-1	TRBD1	CATSDIGTGLGNEQFF
TRBV6-6	TRBJ1-5	TRBD1	CASSQTRDFRGRVQPQHF